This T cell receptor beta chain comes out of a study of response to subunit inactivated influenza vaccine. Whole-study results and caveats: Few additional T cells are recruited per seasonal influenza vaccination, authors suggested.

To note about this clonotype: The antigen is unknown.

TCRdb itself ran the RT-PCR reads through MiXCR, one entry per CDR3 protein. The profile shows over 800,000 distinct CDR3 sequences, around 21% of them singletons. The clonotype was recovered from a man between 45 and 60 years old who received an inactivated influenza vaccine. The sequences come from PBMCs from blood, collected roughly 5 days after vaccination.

CDR3 in DNA: TGCAGCGTTGTGGGGTACCAAGAGACCCAGTACTTC. Its translation: CSVVGYQETQYF. The chain links TRBV29-1 to TRBJ2-5; D unclear. CDR1 is SQVTM, CDR2 ANQGSEA, per germline. V gave up 4 bases and J gave up 0 bases, with 6 bases separating them. CDR3 length: 12 residues.